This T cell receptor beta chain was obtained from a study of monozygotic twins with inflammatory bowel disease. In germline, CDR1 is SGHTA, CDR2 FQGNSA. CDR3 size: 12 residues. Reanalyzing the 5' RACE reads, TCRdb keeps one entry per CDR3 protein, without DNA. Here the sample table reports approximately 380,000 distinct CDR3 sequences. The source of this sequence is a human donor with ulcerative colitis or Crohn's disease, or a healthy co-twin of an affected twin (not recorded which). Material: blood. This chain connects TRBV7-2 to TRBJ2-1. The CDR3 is CASSLRGRDQFF.